This record covers a single T cell receptor beta chain. Its antigen remains unknown. Germline CDR1 and CDR2: SGHTA and FQGTGA. The CDR3 extends over 13 amino acids. V was pared by 3 bases and J by 7 bases, with 12 bases between. These data belong to a study of cytomegalovirus exposure and HLA in healthy donors. PCR involved 60 Vbeta and 13 Jbeta primers. Some clones are missing from TCRdb's copy, which holds only in-frame ones; the method was immunoSEQ multiplex PCR. Of approximately 180,000 clones in the sample, roughly 78% were seen once. Study-wide results and limits: Immune exposure information comprised only CMV serostatus. Other equally common chains were less clonally expanded than HLA-associated TCR beta chains, a later analysis showed. From TCR beta sequences, most subjects' HLA-A and HLA-B alleles were reportedly predicted accurately. Despite most TCR sequences being rare, some public TCRs occurred in many donors.

Sequenced material: PBMCs. This TCR was sampled from a woman in her fifties or sixties in good health and CMV-seropositive. The rearrangement uses TRBV7-3 and TRBJ1-1; weak D call: TRBD1 (5 bases). This chain's CDR3 is CASSFGGGNEAFF. The CDR3, as DNA: TGTGCCAGCAGCTTCGGGGGGGGGAATGAAGCTTTCTTT.